This T cell receptor (beta chain) stems from a study of CD4 T cells in relation to SARS-CoV-2 and coronaviruses. Study-wide background: ViraFEST: approximately nine-day antigen culture of PBMCs, then TCR beta CDR3 sequencing.

Study observations and caveats: No crossreactivity against non-spike viral proteins was tested here.

Unexposed donor CD4+ T cells date from about 2011-2018, before the COVID-19 pandemic. After nine to ten days of culture, CD4+ T cells were isolated. J lost 1 base, V lost 4 bases, and 6 bases had no gene match. CDR1 and CDR2 from the germline V gene are SQVTM and ANQGSEA. The CDR3 consists of 14 residues. This table comes from immunoSEQ multiplex PCR, and its TCRdb copy is limited to in-frame clones, with some not included. The sample has some 19,000 clones; 78% are singletons. For this clone: No antigen is known for it.

Specimen: CD4+ T cells from PBMCs, cultured in vitro. This clonotype was sampled from a human donor in good health. The genes are TRBV29-1 and TRBJ2-7, with TRBD1 identical over 8 bases. The chain's CDR3 is CSVAPQGGSYEQYF. CDR3 bases: TGCAGCGTTGCCCCACAGGGGGGATCCTACGAGCAGTACTTC.